These 5 T cell receptor beta chains originate from one sample sequenced in a study of OX40 agonist ivuxolimab in advanced cancers. Produced via immunoSEQ multiplex PCR; TCRdb's table is partial and in-frame only. The sample contains fewer than 50,000 clones, around 92% of which appear only once. Sequenced material: CD4+ or CD8+ T cells sorted from blood, taken in a trial of the OX40 agonist ivuxolimab. The source is an adult with an advanced solid tumor such as melanoma, head and neck, liver or kidney cancer.

V is TRBV18 and J is TRBJ1-2; D call uncertain. Germline CDR1 and CDR2: KGHSH and LQKENI. V lost 3 bases, J lost 4 bases, and 9 bases lay in between. The CDR3 covers 13 residues. CDR3 nucleotides: TGTGCCAGCTCACCCGATCCGGTCTATGGCTACACCTTC. Its protein is CASSPDPVYGYTF.

The chain links TRBV11-3 to TRBJ2-5; D is perhaps TRBD2 (5 bases). Per the germline V gene, CDR1 is SGHNT and CDR2 is YENEEA. This CDR3 has 15 residues. V was shortened by 1 base and J by 3 bases, with 12 bases between the two germline ends. The CDR3 reads CASSLGQEREETQYF. DNA for the CDR3: TGTGCCAGCAGCTTAGGCCAGGAGAGGGAAGAGACCCAGTACTTC. Complete variable domain (other parts from reference TRBV11-3 and TRBJ2-5): EAGVVQSPRYKIIEKKQPVAFWCNPISGHNTLYWYLQNLGQGPELLIRYENEEAVDDSQLPKDRFSAERLKGVDSTLKIQPAELGDSAVYLCASSLGQEREETQYFGPGTRLLVL.

J is TRBJ2-3 and V is TRBV6-5; D remains ambiguous. Germline assignment: CDR1 MNHEY and CDR2 SVGAGI. The CDR3 length is 15 residues. V was trimmed by 7 bases and J by 2 bases, leaving 16 bases between them. The CDR3 here is CASTVAWGSTDTQYF. DNA for the CDR3: TGTGCCAGCACCGTGGCGTGGGGATCCACAGATACGCAGTATTTT.

This chain connects TRBV5-4 to TRBJ2-1; 8 bases line up with TRBD1. Germline V CDR1 and CDR2: SGHNT, YYREEE (reference sequence). V shed 3 bases and J 9 bases; nucleotides not matched to a gene: 5. The CDR3 length is 13 residues. The CDR3 loop is CASSSPTGGEQFF. The CDR3 DNA reads TGTGCCAGCAGCTCGCCAACAGGGGGTGAGCAGTTCTTC.

The J gene is TRBJ2-5, the V gene TRBV5-1, with TRBD2 matching over 12 bases. CDR3 length: 18 amino acids. With V trimmed by 0 bases and J by 6 bases, 12 bases remained unmatched. The germline CDR1 and CDR2 sequences are SGHRS and YFSETQ. The CDR3 is CASSLVPSGGAGAQTQYF. The CDR3 bases are TGCGCCAGCAGCTTGGTTCCTAGCGGGGGGGCAGGCGCACAGACCCAGTACTTC.